This T cell receptor beta chain is drawn from a study of blood T cell repertoires in COVID-19. Across the study: Samples of COVID-19 (acute and convalescent) were obtained from the United States, Italy and Spain. In each case, the material was cDNA or gDNA derived from T cells, B-cell-depleted T cells, or PBMCs.

This clone has only one observation. Authors' analysis steps: For nucleated cells, counts were estimated from reference gene primer amplification. This table comes from immunoSEQ multiplex PCR, and its TCRdb copy is limited to in-frame clones, with some not included. V, J and clone size are those of that table, while D and trimming were read from the DNA. Here the sample spans approximately 190,000 clones, 85% to 90% being singletons. The CDR3 spans 13 residues. J lost 18 bases, V lost 4 bases, and 12 bases had no gene match. Germline CDR1 LNHDA, CDR2 SQIVND (reference sequence). The clonotype originates from an elderly man with acute or convalescent COVID-19. The chain uses TRBV19 and TRBJ1-6, with 7 bases that match TRBD1. Sequenced: peripheral blood. The CDR3 sequence: CASSNDIQGTAHF. In nucleotides, the CDR3 is TGTGCCAGTAGTAATGACATACAGGGGACAGCCCACTTT.